Following are 26 T cell receptor beta chains from one sample sequenced in a study of cytomegalovirus exposure and HLA in healthy donors. The PCR was carried out with 60 Vbeta primers and 13 Jbeta primers. Data came from immunoSEQ multiplex PCR; TCRdb stores just in-frame clones and leaves some out. The repertoire holds about 95,000 clones, with roughly 79% as singletons. The sample was PBMCs. These receptors came from a woman aged 40 to 50 in good health and CMV-seronegative.

The rearrangement joins TRBV10-3 to TRBJ1-3; D ambiguous. V lost 10 bases and J 0 bases, leaving 7 bases between the germline ends. The CDR3 has 12 residues. Germline-derived CDR1 and CDR2 are ENHRY and SYGVKD. The CDR3 coding sequence is TGTGCCACCGGTAGCTCTGGAAACACCATATATTTT. Translation: CATGSSGNTIYF.

Worth noting for this clone: The CDR3 end shows no conserved phenylalanine or tryptophan, and so a read error is likely. The chain recombines TRBV5-8 with TRBJ2-7; D is uncertain. The CDR3 is made up of 15 amino acids. From germline, CDR1 is SGHTS and CDR2 YDEGEE. V lost 3 bases to trimming and J lost 3 bases, with 16 bases between them. In DNA, the CDR3 is TGTGCCAGCAGCTCGCCTCCTAGGCGGCACTACGAGCAGTACTGC. Protein: CASSSPPRRHYEQYC.

V is TRBV19 and J is TRBJ1-1; 9 bases map to TRBD1. The CDR3 contains 13 residues. Germline V gene sequence: CDR1 LNHDA, CDR2 SQIVND (reference sequence). With 4 bases clipped from V and 8 bases from J, the junction kept 5 bases outside the gene matches. The CDR3 region is CASSKQGAEEAFF. DNA for the CDR3: TGTGCCAGTAGTAAACAGGGGGCGGAGGAAGCTTTCTTT.

The chain has TRBV7-2 and TRBJ2-7; 11 nucleotides match TRBD2. Germline CDR1 reads SGHTA; CDR2 reads FQGNSA. The V gene end was trimmed by 4 bases and the J gene end by 6 bases; junction bases not matched to a gene: 14. The CDR3 totals 17 residues. The CDR3 sequence is CASSSWGSGGASLEQYF. The CDR3 region has the DNA TGTGCCAGCAGCTCGTGGGGTAGCGGGGGGGCCTCTCTCGAGCAGTACTTC.

The chain employs TRBV9 and TRBJ2-3; 11 bases are a match to TRBD2. Per germline, CDR1 SGDLS and CDR2 YYNGEE. With V trimmed by 5 bases and J by 4 bases, 9 bases remained unmatched. The CDR3 is made up of 16 amino acids. CDR3 sequence reads: CASSPIAGGIADTQYF. The CDR3 region has the DNA TGTGCCAGCAGTCCAATAGCGGGGGGGATTGCAGATACGCAGTATTTT.

The V and J genes are TRBV6-5 and TRBJ1-2; 8 bases are shared with TRBD1. The CDR3 is made up of 15 amino acids. Germline V gene sequence: CDR1 MNHEY, CDR2 SVGAGI. Trimming removed 2 bases from V and 8 bases from J; junction bases left unmatched: 10. In nucleotides, the CDR3 is TGTGCCAGCAGTTACCAAGATCCGACAGGGGAAGGCTACACCTTC. It is translated as CASSYQDPTGEGYTF.

V usage is TRBV30 and J usage is TRBJ2-7; D not certain. The germline V gene encodes CDR1 GTSNPN and CDR2 SVGIG (reference sequence). V was trimmed by 1 base and J by 0 bases, leaving 10 bases between them. The CDR3 contains 14 residues. CDR3 bases: TGTGCCTGGAGTGGGGCGTCCTTCTCCTACGAGCAGTACTTC. Its translation: CAWSGASFSYEQYF.

This chain joins TRBV7-3 and TRBJ2-7, with D possibly TRBD2 on 5 matching bases. The CDR3 extends over 15 amino acids. Trimming stripped 0 bases from V and 2 bases from J, with 11 bases between. Germline loops: CDR1 SGHTA, CDR2 FQGTGA. The CDR3 here is CASSLTSGETYEQYF. The DNA for the CDR3 is TGTGCCAGCAGCTTAACGTCCGGGGAAACCTACGAGCAGTACTTC.

The V call is TRBV30, the J call TRBJ1-5; D is perhaps TRBD1 (5 bases). The V gene lost 2 bases and the J gene lost 6 bases, with 14 bases spanning the gap. CDR1 is GTSNPN and CDR2 is SVGIG in the germline V gene (reference sequence). This CDR3 contains 14 residues. The CDR3 DNA reads TGTGCCTGGAGTACGACAGTTGAATCTCAGCCCCAGCATTTT. Translation: CAWSTTVESQPQHF.

The gene calls are TRBV7-2 and TRBJ2-7, with 7 bases matching TRBD2. Germline loops: CDR1 SGHTA, CDR2 FQGNSA. The CDR3 covers 15 residues. J was trimmed by 1 base and V by 4 bases; bases with no gene match: 7. The CDR3: CASSSERGTSYEQYF. Here the CDR3 DNA reads TGTGCCAGCAGCTCAGAGCGGGGAACTTCCTACGAGCAGTACTTC.

The genes are TRBV5-4 and TRBJ2-1; 9 bases agree with TRBD2. J gave up 7 bases and V 3 bases, and 5 bases lay outside the gene matches. The CDR3 loop spans 14 amino acids. CDR1 SGHNT and CDR2 YYREEE come from the germline V gene (reference sequence). CDR3 region: CASSSQRGDNEQFF. The CDR3 coding sequence is TGTGCCAGCAGCTCTCAGCGGGGGGATAATGAGCAGTTCTTC.

The chain combines TRBV7-2 with TRBJ2-1, with TRBD2 as a possible D gene (5 bases). Trimming left V 1 base short and J 7 bases short, with 11 bases between. The CDR3 is 14 residues long. Germline lookup yields CDR1 SGHTA and CDR2 FQGNSA. Here the CDR3 DNA reads TGTGCCAGCAGCTTAGGTCGGGGTACGAATGAGCAGTTCTTC. It yields the protein CASSLGRGTNEQFF.

The rearrangement links TRBV7-9 to TRBJ2-7, with 8 bases lining up with TRBD1. J was trimmed by 3 bases and V by 5 bases; bases with no gene match: 9. The CDR3 totals 15 residues. Germline V gene lookup returns CDR1 SEHNR and CDR2 FQNEAQ (reference sequence). CDR3 coding DNA: TGTGCCAGCAGCCCCCTTCTAACAGGGGGCTACGAGCAGTACTTC. Residues: CASSPLLTGGYEQYF.

As concerns this clone: Given the absence of the conserved phenylalanine or tryptophan at the CDR3 end, a read error is likely. CDR3 nucleotides: TGTGCCACCGAGCCGAGAAGGGACAATGGCTACACCGTC. Residues: CATEPRRDNGYTV. The gene calls are TRBV10-3 and TRBJ1-2; a possible D gene is TRBD1 (6 bases). V was pared by 10 bases and J by 6 bases, with 18 bases between. This CDR3 has 13 residues. Germline loops: CDR1 ENHRY, CDR2 SYGVKD.

About this clone: This CDR3 is missing its conserved last phenylalanine or tryptophan, likely due to a read error. The genes are TRBV10-3 and TRBJ1-5; 9 nucleotides agree with TRBD1. V lost 0 bases, J lost 7 bases, and 10 bases stayed unmatched. The CDR3 has 17 residues. The V gene's germline CDR1 is ENHRY and CDR2 SYGVKD. The CDR3 DNA sequence: TGTGCCATCAGTGAGTCGGTGGGACAGGGTATCGACCAGCCCCAGCATGTT. It is translated as CAISESVGQGIDQPQHV.

The chain joins TRBV14 to TRBJ1-2; D is perhaps TRBD1 (6 bases). V gave up 4 bases and J gave up 7 bases, with 10 bases separating them. In germline, CDR1 is SGHDN, CDR2 FVKESK. CDR3 length: 12 residues. CDR3 in amino acids: CASSLQGIGYTF. CDR3 bases: TGTGCCAGCAGCCTACAGGGTATTGGCTACACCTTC.

V gene TRBV10-3 combines with J gene TRBJ2-1; the match to TRBD2 covers 8 bases. With 10 bases clipped from V and 6 bases from J, the junction kept 5 bases outside the gene matches. Germline V CDR1 and CDR2: ENHRY, SYGVKD. The CDR3 spans 12 residues. The CDR3 region has the DNA TGTGCCACCGCCGGGACTAGCAATGAGCAGTTCTTC. Translated, it gives CATAGTSNEQFF.

This clone showed up just once. V and J are TRBV6-5 and TRBJ1-3, with D maybe TRBD1 (6 bases). The CDR3 has 16 residues. The germline V gene encodes CDR1 MNHEY and CDR2 SVGAGI. The V and J ends lost 2 bases and 0 bases respectively, with 11 bases between them. The CDR3 loop is CASSYNGQRSGNTIYF. The CDR3 nucleotides read TGTGCCAGCAGTTACAACGGACAGCGCTCTGGAAACACCATATATTTT.

This clone was found once. The V and J genes are TRBV27 and TRBJ1-1, with D maybe TRBD1 (6 bases). The CDR3 runs to 15 residues. The V end lost 5 bases, the J end lost 5 bases, and 18 bases lay between the germline ends. CDR1 MNHEY and CDR2 SMNVEV come from the germline V gene (reference sequence). Here the CDR3 DNA reads TGTGCCAGCAGTCCCTTATCGACAGGTTGGACTGAAGCTTTCTTT. Its protein product is CASSPLSTGWTEAFF.

This clone occurred a few times. The chain has TRBV27 and TRBJ1-6, with unresolved D. Trimming left V 2 bases short and J 9 bases short, with 8 bases between. The CDR3 is 13 amino acids. The germline V gene has CDR1 MNHEY and CDR2 SMNVEV (reference sequence). CDR3 in amino acids: CASSLRESSPLHF. The CDR3 DNA sequence: TGTGCCAGCAGTTTAAGGGAGTCTTCACCCCTCCACTTT.

V usage is TRBV30 and J usage is TRBJ2-3; 11 bases align to TRBD1. CDR1 and CDR2 (germline): GTSNPN, SVGIG (reference sequence). This CDR3 is built from 15 residues. V lost 2 bases, J lost 8 bases, and 9 bases stayed unmatched. CDR3 sequence (DNA): TGTGCCTGGAGTCCCGGGACAGGGGGGCTCCGTACGCAGTATTTT. Translation: CAWSPGTGGLRTQYF.

The chain combines TRBV7-9 with TRBJ1-4, with D maybe TRBD1 (5 bases). Deletions cut 4 bases from V and 6 bases from J, with 15 bases between. This CDR3 spans 15 amino acids. Germline-derived CDR1 and CDR2 are SEHNR and FQNEAQ (reference sequence). The CDR3 coding sequence is TGTGCCAGCAGCTATATGACAGAGCGATATGAAAAACTGTTTTTT. Its protein product is CASSYMTERYEKLFF.

The CDR3 sequence: CASPGQGMVEQFF. The CDR3 DNA follows: TGTGCCAGTCCGGGACAGGGTATGGTTGAGCAGTTCTTC. The chain recombines TRBV2 with TRBJ2-1; 9 bases are shared with TRBD1. Germline CDR1 reads SNHLY; CDR2 reads FYNNEI. V dropped 9 bases and J dropped 9; count of bases not matched to a gene: 9. The CDR3 is made up of 13 amino acids.

This clone showed up just a few times. The gene calls are TRBV6-1 and TRBJ2-1, with 8 bases aligning to TRBD2. The trim removed 6 bases at V and 10 bases at J, leaving 11 bases unmatched. This CDR3 has 14 amino acids. Germline assignment: CDR1 MNHNS and CDR2 SASEGT. The CDR3 reads CASRTAGAPGEQFF. As DNA, the CDR3 is TGTGCCAGCAGGACAGCGGGGGCCCCGGGGGAGCAGTTCTTC.

The chain links TRBV19 to TRBJ1-5; 12 bases align to TRBD1. Germline CDR1 reads LNHDA; CDR2 reads SQIVND (reference sequence). The CDR3 is 17 residues long. Trimming took 6 bases from V and 4 from J; bases not matched to a gene: 10. The CDR3 bases are TGTGCCAGTAGGGCCCGGGGACAGGGGGCTTCGAATCAGCCCCAGCATTTT. Translation gives CASRARGQGASNQPQHF.

The J gene is TRBJ2-5, the V gene TRBV5-1, with a weak D call TRBD1 (6 bases). V lost 4 bases, J lost 4 bases, and 29 bases lay in between. The germline V gene has CDR1 SGHRS and CDR2 YFSETQ. The CDR3 contains 19 residues. The CDR3 DNA reads as TGCGCCAGCAGCCCGGTCGGACCATCTTCAGGGGCACCCCGAGAGACCCAGTACTTC. This encodes CASSPVGPSSGAPRETQYF.